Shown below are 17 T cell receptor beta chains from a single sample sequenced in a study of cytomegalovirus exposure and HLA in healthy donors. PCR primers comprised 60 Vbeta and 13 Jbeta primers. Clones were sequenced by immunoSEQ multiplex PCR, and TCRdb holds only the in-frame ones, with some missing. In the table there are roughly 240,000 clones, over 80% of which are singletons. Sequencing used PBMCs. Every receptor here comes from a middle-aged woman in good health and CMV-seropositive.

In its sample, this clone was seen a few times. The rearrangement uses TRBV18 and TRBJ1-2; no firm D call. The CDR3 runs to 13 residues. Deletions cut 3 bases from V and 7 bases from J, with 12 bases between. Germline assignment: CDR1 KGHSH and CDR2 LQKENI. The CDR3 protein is CASSPVSEGGYTF. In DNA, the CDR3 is TGTGCCAGCTCACCCGTATCGGAGGGTGGCTACACCTTC.

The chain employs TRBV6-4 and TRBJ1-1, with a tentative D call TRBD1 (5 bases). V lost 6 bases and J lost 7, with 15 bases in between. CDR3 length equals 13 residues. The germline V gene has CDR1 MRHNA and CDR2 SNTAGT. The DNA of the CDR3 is TGTGCCAGCAGGCGGGACTCCGCCAATGAAGCTTTCTTT. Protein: CASRRDSANEAFF.

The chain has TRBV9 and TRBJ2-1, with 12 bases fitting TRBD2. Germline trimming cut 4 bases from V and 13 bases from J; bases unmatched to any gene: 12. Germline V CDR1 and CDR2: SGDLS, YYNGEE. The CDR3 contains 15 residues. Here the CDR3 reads CASSTTSGGLTPQFF. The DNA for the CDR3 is TGTGCCAGCAGCACGACTAGCGGGGGCCTGACCCCCCAGTTCTTC.

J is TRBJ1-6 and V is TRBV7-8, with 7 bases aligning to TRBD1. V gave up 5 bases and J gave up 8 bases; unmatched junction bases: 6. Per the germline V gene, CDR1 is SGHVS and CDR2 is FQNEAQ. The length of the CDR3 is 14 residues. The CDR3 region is CASSTRGQHSPLHF. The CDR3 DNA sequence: TGTGCCAGCAGCACCCGGGGACAGCATTCACCCCTCCACTTT.

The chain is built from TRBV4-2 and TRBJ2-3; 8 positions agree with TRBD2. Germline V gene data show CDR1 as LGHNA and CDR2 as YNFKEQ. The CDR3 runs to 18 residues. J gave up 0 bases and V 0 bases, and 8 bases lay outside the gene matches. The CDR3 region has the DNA TGTGCCAGCAGCCAAGAAGCTAGCGGGTATATAAGCACAGATACGCAGTATTTT. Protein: CASSQEASGYISTDTQYF.

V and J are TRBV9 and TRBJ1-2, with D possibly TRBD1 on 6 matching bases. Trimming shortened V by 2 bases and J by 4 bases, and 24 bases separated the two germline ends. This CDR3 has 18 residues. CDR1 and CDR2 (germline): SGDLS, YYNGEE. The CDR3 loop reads CASSVQTGSPGSGYGYTF. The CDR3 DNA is TGTGCCAGCAGCGTGCAAACAGGGTCGCCAGGGTCGGGCTATGGCTACACCTTC.

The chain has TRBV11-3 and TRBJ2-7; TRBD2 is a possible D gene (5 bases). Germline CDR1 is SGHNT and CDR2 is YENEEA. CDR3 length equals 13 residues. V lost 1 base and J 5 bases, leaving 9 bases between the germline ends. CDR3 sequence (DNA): TGTGCCAGCAGCTTAGTAGCCGGGAACGAGCAGTACTTC. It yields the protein CASSLVAGNEQYF.

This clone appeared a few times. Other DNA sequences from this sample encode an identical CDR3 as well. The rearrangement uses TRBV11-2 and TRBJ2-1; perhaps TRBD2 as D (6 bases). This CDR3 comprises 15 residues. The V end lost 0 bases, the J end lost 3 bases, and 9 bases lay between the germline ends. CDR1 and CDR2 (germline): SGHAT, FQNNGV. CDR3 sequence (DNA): TGTGCCAGCAGCTTAGATAGGGGAGGCTACAATGAGCAGTTCTTC. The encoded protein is CASSLDRGGYNEQFF.

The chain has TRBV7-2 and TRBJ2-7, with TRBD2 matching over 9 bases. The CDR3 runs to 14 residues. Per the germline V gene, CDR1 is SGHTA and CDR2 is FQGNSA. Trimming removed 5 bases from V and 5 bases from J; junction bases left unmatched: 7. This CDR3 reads CASSPGLARDEQYF. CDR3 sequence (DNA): TGTGCCAGCAGCCCGGGACTAGCTCGGGACGAGCAGTACTTC.

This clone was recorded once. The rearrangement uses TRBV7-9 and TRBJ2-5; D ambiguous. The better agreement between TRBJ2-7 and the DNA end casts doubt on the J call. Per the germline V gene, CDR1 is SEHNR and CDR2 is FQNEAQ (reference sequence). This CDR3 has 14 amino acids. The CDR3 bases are TGTGCCAGCAGCTTATTGTGGAGCACCTACGAGCAGTACTTC. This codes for CASSLLWSTYEQYF.

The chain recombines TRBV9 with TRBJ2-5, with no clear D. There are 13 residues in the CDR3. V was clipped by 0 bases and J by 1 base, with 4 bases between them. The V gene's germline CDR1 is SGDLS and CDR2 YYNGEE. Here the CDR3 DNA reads TGTGCCAGCAGCGTAGGCGGCCAAGAGACCCAGTACTTC. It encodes CASSVGGQETQYF.

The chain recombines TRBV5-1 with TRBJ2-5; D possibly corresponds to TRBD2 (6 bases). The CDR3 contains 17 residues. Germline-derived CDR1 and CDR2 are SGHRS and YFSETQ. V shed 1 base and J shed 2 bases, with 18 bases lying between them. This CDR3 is CASSLSGLASLQETQYF. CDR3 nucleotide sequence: TGCGCCAGCAGCTTGTCCGGCCTAGCGTCCCTTCAAGAGACCCAGTACTTC.

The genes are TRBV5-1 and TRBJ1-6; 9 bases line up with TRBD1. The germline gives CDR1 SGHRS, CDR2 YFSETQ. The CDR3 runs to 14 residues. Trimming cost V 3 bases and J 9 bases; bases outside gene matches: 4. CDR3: CASSSLGQGSPLHF. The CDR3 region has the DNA TGCGCCAGCAGCTCCCTGGGACAGGGTTCACCCCTCCACTTT.

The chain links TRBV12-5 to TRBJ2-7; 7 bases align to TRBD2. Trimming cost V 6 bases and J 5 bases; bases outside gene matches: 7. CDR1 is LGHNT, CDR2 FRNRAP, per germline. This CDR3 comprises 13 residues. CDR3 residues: CASGPSGRDEQYF. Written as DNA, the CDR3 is TGTGCTAGTGGACCTAGCGGTAGGGACGAGCAGTACTTC.

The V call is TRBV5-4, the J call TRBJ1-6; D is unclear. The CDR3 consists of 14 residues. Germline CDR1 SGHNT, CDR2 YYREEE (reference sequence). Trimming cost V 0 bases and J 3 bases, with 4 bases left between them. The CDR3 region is CASSLDSYNSPLHF. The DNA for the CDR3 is TGTGCCAGCAGCTTGGACAGCTATAATTCACCCCTCCACTTT.

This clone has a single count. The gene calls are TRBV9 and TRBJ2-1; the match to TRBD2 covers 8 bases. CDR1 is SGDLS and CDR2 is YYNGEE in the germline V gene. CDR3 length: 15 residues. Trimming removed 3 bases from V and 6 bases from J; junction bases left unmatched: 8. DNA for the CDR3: TGTGCCAGCAGCGCCAGCGGGAGTTCGGTCAATGAGCAGTTCTTC. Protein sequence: CASSASGSSVNEQFF.

The CDR3 sequence: CASSPPLKEGFNQPQHF. As DNA, the CDR3 is TGCGCCAGCAGCCCACCCCTCAAAGAGGGATTCAATCAGCCCCAGCATTTT. This rearrangement joins TRBV4-1 to TRBJ1-5; D unclear. CDR1 and CDR2 (germline): MGHRA, YSYEKL. This CDR3 region has 17 residues. The germline V and J ends were trimmed by 4 bases and 3 bases, with 19 bases remaining between them.